This record concerns one T cell receptor beta chain sequence. Its antigen remains unidentified. One base away there is no much larger clone; base qualities are not given. TCRbeta CDR3 regions were amplified from genomic DNA using the immunoSEQ Assay, a bias-controlled multiplex PCR. The original pipeline was this. Nucleated cell counts per sample were estimated from amplification of reference gene primers within the assay. To quantify the absolute abundance of each unique TCRbeta CDR3 rearrangement, sequence reads were collapsed and filtered. For each sample, productive Simpson clonality was calculated by taking the square root of Simpson's diversity index across productive rearrangements. TCRdb provides this immuneACCESS table in a form limited to in-frame rearrangements. Some clones are lacking; in checked studies, under half of them reflect an unresolved V gene, and why the rest are absent is not known. The V and J calls and clone size are taken from that table; D and trimming were inferred from the DNA. The sample table shows about 180,000 clones, and 84% are seen once. In total, the top ten clones hold around 6.8% of the sample.

Including cysteine and phenylalanine, the CDR3 has 16 amino acids. The DNA shown is the 48-base CDR3, in frame from base 1. This record comes from a study of blood T cell repertoires in COVID-19 (dated by TCRdb to the early 2020s). The study in broad terms: The collaborator samples originated in the United States, Italy and Spain and spanned the acute and convalescent phases of COVID-19. The prospective study material was composed of cDNA or gDNA derived from T cells, B-cell-depleted T cells, or PBMCs. Deeply sampled blood TCRbeta repertoires from subjects exposed to, actively infected with, or recovered from COVID-19 were included in the dataset. The repertoires were released in a freely available public database meant as a resource for research on the immune response to SARS-CoV-2. Samples came from the ongoing ImmuneRACE study (first 160 participants) plus 1,254 subjects from 6 global collaborators. A de-identified subject ID, COVID-19 status, age in years and sex were almost always included in the sample metadata. Where HLA class I and class II types were available, the types were taken from metadata supplied by the sample provider, not from assay-based typing.

What the authors observed across the whole study: The quantity of clinical and demographic metadata differed by source and by participant and was supplied without curation.

The collaborating institutions used their own protocols to collect whole blood in K2EDTA tubes. For TCRbeta analysis, collaborators shipped samples as frozen whole blood, isolated PBMCs, or DNA extracted from either of those sample types. The sequence links TRBV21-1 to TRBJ2-3; the table's D call TRBD2 went unverified against the DNA. TRBV21-1 is a recognized pseudogene. Sequenced sample: peripheral blood. This clonotype was obtained from a human donor in a cohort sampled during active COVID-19. The nucleotide sequence is TGTGCCAGCAGCAAAGAATCGACTCCCAGCACAGATACGCAGTATTTT. This yields the protein CASSKESTPSTDTQYF.